Listed here are 30 T cell receptor beta chains from one sample, sequenced in a study of identical twins listed by TCRdb under 2016. The method behind the library was 5' RACE. These reads were obtained on an Illumina HiSeq 2000. The public reads were reanalyzed by TCRdb: fastp trimming at Q25, MiXCR alignment, in-frame beta chains only. Under each unique CDR3 protein, matching rows form one entry showing the most common genes and DNA. The sample table lists approximately 190,000 distinct CDR3 sequences, approximately 15% of them with a count of one. The ten largest clones take up 40% of the sample. This sample was shared with a second study, whose subject was T cells expressing NK-cell markers.

Sequenced material: CD8+ T cells sorted from blood. Receptor source: a woman under 30 in good health.

This clonotype has only a few counts. V and J are TRBV10-3 and TRBJ2-2; a possible D gene is TRBD2 (6 bases). Trimming left V 0 bases short and J 4 bases short, with 15 bases between. The CDR3 runs 17 residues. In germline, CDR1 is ENHRY, CDR2 SYGVKD. The CDR3 DNA sequence: TGTGCCATCAGTGAGTCGGGAGGACCCCTTGTCACCGGGGAGCTGTTTTTT. Translating it yields CAISESGGPLVTGELFF.

This chain joins TRBV9 and TRBJ2-2; TRBD1 might be the D (6 bases). The V gene's germline CDR1 is SGDLS and CDR2 YYNGEE. V was trimmed by 3 bases and J by 7 bases, leaving 13 bases between them. This CDR3 comprises 14 residues. CDR3 in DNA: TGTGCCAGCAGCGGCGCCGAGGGGGACGGGGAGCTGTTTTTT. Translation: CASSGAEGDGELFF.

In its sample, this clonotype was seen a few times. This chain uses TRBV24-1 with TRBJ2-5, with TRBD2 identical over 9 bases. J lost 2 bases, V lost 3 bases, and 3 bases had no gene match. Germline V gene sequence: CDR1 KGHDR, CDR2 SFDVKD. The CDR3 spans 15 residues. DNA of the CDR3: TGTGCCACCAGTGATCCGACTAGCGGTCAAGAGACCCAGTACTTC. Translating gives CATSDPTSGQETQYF.

V is TRBV7-9 and J is TRBJ2-7; D is possibly TRBD1 (5 bases). V lost 5 bases and J 6 bases, leaving 17 bases between the germline ends. CDR3 size: 14 residues. Germline CDR1 SEHNR, CDR2 FQNEAQ (reference sequence). CDR3: CASSPPTDNSEQYF. The CDR3 DNA follows: TGTGCCAGCAGCCCGCCGACGGACAACTCCGAGCAGTACTTC.

The CDR3 DNA reads TGTGCCAGCAGTAGGGGACAGGGGATTTACGAGCAGTACTTC. Translation: CASSRGQGIYEQYF. V gene TRBV27 combines with J gene TRBJ2-7; 10 nucleotides match TRBD1. V lost 5 bases, J lost 4 bases, and 5 bases stayed unmatched. This CDR3 region has 14 residues. Per germline, CDR1 MNHEY and CDR2 SMNVEV (reference sequence).

This clonotype was counted between two and nine times. The chain employs TRBV9 and TRBJ2-3; D is undetermined. Germline-derived CDR1 and CDR2 are SGDLS and YYNGEE. The V end lost 0 bases, the J end lost 4 bases, and 3 bases lay between the germline ends. The CDR3 extends over 12 amino acids. The CDR3: CASSVVPDTQYF. CDR3 bases: TGTGCCAGCAGCGTAGTACCAGATACGCAGTATTTT. Using reference TRBV9 and TRBJ2-3 for the parts outside the CDR3, the full variable domain is DSGVTQTPKHLITATGQRVTLRCSPRSGDLSVYWYQQSLDQGLQFLIQYYNGEERAKGNILERFSAQQFPDLHSELNLSSLELGDSALYFCASSVVPDTQYFGPGTRLTVL.

The CDR3 loop reads CASSAPTSGGTDTQYF. CDR3 DNA: TGTGCCAGCAGCGCACCTACTAGCGGGGGAACAGATACGCAGTATTTT. This rearrangement joins TRBV6-1 to TRBJ2-3; 11 nucleotides align to TRBD2. CDR3 size: 16 residues. The trim removed 6 bases at V and 3 bases at J, leaving 8 bases unmatched. Germline V CDR1 and CDR2: MNHNS, SASEGT.

This clonotype was recorded a few times. This chain's CDR3 is CASEGPYNEQFF. As DNA, the CDR3 is TGTGCCAGCGAGGGGCCCTACAATGAGCAGTTCTTC. The chain joins TRBV6-5 to TRBJ2-1, with D perhaps being TRBD1 or TRBD2 (5 bases each). The germline V gene encodes CDR1 MNHEY and CDR2 SVGAGI. This CDR3 comprises 12 residues. V was cut by 8 bases and J by 2 bases, with 7 bases left in between.

This clonotype was detected only a few times. This sequence joins TRBV9 and TRBJ2-4; the match to TRBD2 covers 13 bases. Unmatched junction bases numbered 13, after V lost 4 bases and J lost 0 bases. Per the germline V gene, CDR1 is SGDLS and CDR2 is YYNGEE. There are 20 residues in the CDR3. CDR3 bases: TGTGCCAGCAGCCCCCCCACCGGGACTAGCGGGGCTCTAGCCAAAAACATTCAGTACTTC. Protein: CASSPPTGTSGALAKNIQYF.

This clonotype turned up a few times. The CDR3 DNA is TGTGCCAGCAAGCTAGAAGCCGGGAGCTCCTACACTGAAGCTTTCTTT. The encoded protein is CASKLEAGSSYTEAFF. The chain links TRBV6-1 to TRBJ1-1; D is ambiguous. Per the germline V gene, CDR1 is MNHNS and CDR2 is SASEGT. V lost 7 bases and J lost 3, with 21 bases in between. CDR3 length: 16 residues.

The chain combines TRBV9 with TRBJ1-6; perhaps TRBD1 as D (6 bases). The ends were cut back, 4 bases at V and 7 bases at J, with 9 bases in the middle. Germline V gene lookup returns CDR1 SGDLS and CDR2 YYNGEE. The CDR3 covers 13 residues. Here the CDR3 reads CASSPGGNSPLHF. In DNA form, the CDR3 reads TGTGCCAGCAGCCCCGGGGGCAATTCACCCCTCCACTTT.

The rearrangement uses TRBV6-5 and TRBJ2-1; 8 bases agree with TRBD2. V lost 2 bases, J lost 6 bases, and 6 bases stayed unmatched. Per the germline V gene, CDR1 is MNHEY and CDR2 is SVGAGI. The CDR3 has 15 amino acids. The CDR3, as DNA: TGTGCCAGCAGTTACGTGGGACTAGGTGGCAATGAGCAGTTCTTC. Amino acids: CASSYVGLGGNEQFF.

There are a few counts of this clonotype. V gene TRBV7-2 combines with J gene TRBJ2-7; D is uncertain. The CDR3 totals 15 residues. CDR1 SGHTA and CDR2 FQGNSA come from the germline V gene. Trimming left V 0 bases short and J 5 bases short, with 14 bases between. The CDR3 loop is CASSLAVGIGNEQYF. The CDR3 DNA follows: TGTGCCAGCAGCTTAGCGGTGGGTATAGGGAACGAGCAGTACTTC. The whole variable domain, remainder taken from reference TRBV7-2 and TRBJ2-7, is GAGVSQSPSNKVTEKGKDVELRCDPISGHTALYWYRQSLGQGLEFLIYFQGNSAPDKSGLPSDRFSAERTGGSVSTLTIQRTQQEDSAVYLCASSLAVGIGNEQYFGPGTRLTVT.

This clonotype was observed a few times. The V and J genes are TRBV10-1 and TRBJ2-1, with D unclear. There are 13 residues in the CDR3. Trimming removed 4 bases from V and 4 bases from J, with 8 bases in between. Germline V gene data show CDR1 as WNHNN and CDR2 as SYGVQD (reference sequence). The CDR3 loop is CASSGSPYNEQFF. CDR3 nucleotide sequence: TGCGCCAGCAGTGGCAGCCCTTACAATGAGCAGTTCTTC.

This clonotype was picked up a small number of times. The chain is built from TRBV7-9 and TRBJ2-3; maybe TRBD1 (6 bases). The germline CDR1 and CDR2 sequences are SEHNR and FQNEAQ (reference sequence). Trimming took off 6 bases at V and 3 bases at J, with 22 bases between the two ends. The CDR3 is 17 residues long. CDR3 nucleotides: TGTGCCAGCAGTCCCCCTAGGTTGGGGGCGAATACAGATACGCAGTATTTT. This gives the protein CASSPPRLGANTDTQYF.

This chain uses TRBV10-3 with TRBJ2-2, with D tentatively TRBD1 or TRBD2 (5 bases each). CDR3 length: 11 amino acids. CDR1 is ENHRY and CDR2 is SYGVKD in the germline V gene. Trimming took 10 bases from V and 7 from J, leaving 10 bases between them. In DNA form, the CDR3 reads TGTGCCACCGGGGCGGACGGGGAGCTGTTTTTT. Translation: CATGADGELFF.

A few counts support this clonotype. This sequence joins TRBV5-6 and TRBJ1-1, with D possibly TRBD1 on 6 matching bases. The CDR3 has 16 residues. Germline CDR1 is SGHDT and CDR2 is YYEEEE. The ends were cut back, 4 bases at V and 1 base at J, with 17 bases in the middle. The DNA of the CDR3 is TGTGCCAGCAGCCTAACCCAACAGGGTTGGAACACTGAAGCTTTCTTT. This translates into CASSLTQQGWNTEAFF. Full variable domain (outside the CDR3, taken from reference TRBV5-6 and TRBJ1-1): DAGVTQSPTHLIKTRGQQVTLRCSPKSGHDTVSWYQQALGQGPQFIFQYYEEEERQRGNFPDRFSGHQFPNYSSELNVNALLLGDSALYLCASSLTQQGWNTEAFFGQGTRLTVV.

This clonotype was seen a handful of times. The chain uses TRBV10-2 and TRBJ2-7; D is perhaps TRBD2 (6 bases). CDR3 length: 15 residues. V lost 6 bases and J lost 3, with 18 bases in between. Looked up from germline, CDR1 is WSHSY and CDR2 is SAAADI. In DNA form, the CDR3 reads TGCGCCAGCAGCAACCAACCTGGACTAAGCTACGAGCAGTACTTC. Its translation: CASSNQPGLSYEQYF.

V and J are TRBV6-2 or TRBV6-3 and TRBJ2-1; 13 bases align to TRBD2. CDR3 length: 14 amino acids. Looked up from germline, CDR1 is MNHEY and CDR2 is SVGEGT. V trimming: 4 bases; J trimming: 9 bases; junction bases outside the gene matches: 3. The CDR3 coding sequence is TGTGCCAGCAGTTTACTAGCGGGGGGGCGTGAGCAGTTCTTC. It codes for CASSLLAGGREQFF.

This clonotype was seen ten or more times. The chain has TRBV4-1 and TRBJ1-5; 8 nucleotides match TRBD1. CDR1 is MGHRA, CDR2 YSYEKL, per germline. Germline trimming cut 0 bases from V and 1 base from J; bases unmatched to any gene: 2. The CDR3 consists of 16 residues. CDR3 amino acids: CASSQEYRGSNQPQHF. The CDR3 DNA follows: TGCGCCAGCAGCCAAGAATACAGGGGGAGCAATCAGCCCCAGCATTTT.

V and J are TRBV6-5 and TRBJ2-7, with D tentatively TRBD2 (5 bases). Germline lookup yields CDR1 MNHEY and CDR2 SVGAGI. The V gene lost 5 bases and the J gene lost 3 bases, with 8 bases spanning the gap. CDR3 length equals 12 residues. CDR3 DNA: TGTGCCAGCAGTGACGGGATCTACGAGCAGTACTTC. Translating gives CASSDGIYEQYF.

This clonotype was observed a handful of times. The genes are TRBV7-8 and TRBJ2-3; no clear D. In germline, CDR1 is SGHVS, CDR2 FQNEAQ. This CDR3 spans 13 amino acids. V was trimmed by 5 bases and J by 6 bases, leaving 12 bases between them. This chain's CDR3 is CASSKERGDTQYF. The CDR3 coding sequence is TGTGCCAGCAGCAAGGAGCGCGGTGATACGCAGTATTTT.

The V gene is TRBV7-8, the J gene TRBJ2-1; D unresolved. The V end was cut by 8 bases, the J end by 1 base, with 9 bases between. Germline V gene data show CDR1 as SGHVS and CDR2 as FQNEAQ. This CDR3 is built from 13 residues. CDR3 sequence reads: CASGQESYNEQFF. In DNA, the CDR3 is TGTGCCAGCGGTCAGGAGTCCTACAATGAGCAGTTCTTC.

A few counts support this clonotype. Germline and junction disagree at one end, which may indicate a read error. The gene calls are TRBV29-1 and TRBJ2-1; possible D gene TRBD1, 5 bases. Germline V gene sequence: CDR1 SQVTM, CDR2 ANQGSEA. The CDR3 consists of 12 residues. The DNA for the CDR3 is TGCAGCATTGACGACAGTTCCAATGAGCAGTTCTTC. It specifies CSIDDSSNEQFF.

The V call is TRBV12-3 or TRBV12-4, the J call TRBJ1-1; D call uncertain. This CDR3 region has 13 residues. Trimming removed 8 bases at V and 1 base at J, with 11 bases between. This CDR3 reads CASDGVTNTEAFF. The CDR3 bases are TGTGCCAGCGACGGGGTTACGAACACTGAAGCTTTCTTT.

This sequence joins TRBV27 and TRBJ2-3; D ambiguous. With 0 bases removed from V and 2 bases from J, the gap between germline ends came to 12 bases. The germline CDR1 and CDR2 sequences are MNHEY and SMNVEV (reference sequence). The CDR3 is made up of 16 amino acids. As DNA, the CDR3 is TGTGCCAGCAGTTTATCACCCATCCTCTTCACAGATACGCAGTATTTT. Translation: CASSLSPILFTDTQYF.

This rearrangement joins TRBV11-1 to TRBJ2-5; D is ambiguous. This CDR3 has 17 residues. Trimming left V 5 bases short and J 4 bases short, with 23 bases between. CDR1 SGHAT and CDR2 FQDESV come from the germline V gene (reference sequence). CDR3 in amino acids: CASSPSRSRQGGETQYF. CDR3 nucleotide sequence: TGTGCCAGCAGCCCTTCGCGGAGCAGACAAGGTGGAGAGACCCAGTACTTC.

At least ten counts were recorded for this clonotype. This chain joins TRBV10-3 and TRBJ1-1; D remains unclear. The CDR3 is made up of 15 amino acids. Between the trimmed V and J ends, which lost 0 bases and 0 bases, there was a span of 8 bases. The V gene's germline CDR1 is ENHRY and CDR2 SYGVKD. The CDR3 DNA reads as TGTGCCATCAGTGAGTCCGGATCAGTGAACACTGAAGCTTTCTTT. It encodes CAISESGSVNTEAFF.

The chain employs TRBV5-1 and TRBJ2-7; 8 nucleotides agree with TRBD2. The CDR3 has 16 residues. The junction had 12 bases not matched to a gene; V was cut back by 4 bases and J by 3 bases. CDR1 is SGHRS and CDR2 is YFSETQ in the germline V gene. The CDR3 loop is CASSPFIAGTDYEQYF. In nucleotides, the CDR3 is TGCGCCAGCAGCCCTTTTATAGCGGGGACCGACTACGAGCAGTACTTC.

This clonotype was counted a few times. The J gene is TRBJ2-1, the V gene TRBV11-2; possibly TRBD2 for D (6 bases). Trimming removed 6 bases from V and 4 bases from J, with 10 bases in between. This CDR3 is 13 amino acids long. Germline CDR1 reads SGHAT; CDR2 reads FQNNGV. CDR3 in DNA: TGTGCCAGCAGGCTCGGGGGTTACAATGAGCAGTTCTTC. Protein sequence: CASRLGGYNEQFF.